The sequence of this T cell receptor beta chain was determined in a study of cytomegalovirus exposure and HLA in healthy donors. Study-wide background: An earlier analysis identified 95 million to 120 million unique TCR beta sequences in approximately 170 million T cells. Early on, a data release was issued that held about 85 million unique TCRs from HLA-typed donors.

Both 60 Vbeta primers and 13 Jbeta primers went into the PCR. Data came from immunoSEQ multiplex PCR; TCRdb stores just in-frame clones and leaves some out. The data contain over 200,000 clones, over 65% of them singletons. Turning to this clone: Its antigen is currently unknown.

General study points: Associated with cytomegalovirus, according to the listing, were around 160 TCR beta chains. Later analysis identified a missense DCLRE1C variant that was linked to TCR beta V- and J-gene trimming.

The germline gives CDR1 SGHDT, CDR2 YYEEEE. Trimming pared 6 bases from V and 0 bases from J, leaving 8 bases between. This CDR3 spans 13 amino acids. The source of this sequence is a woman aged 55-69 years in good health and CMV-seropositive. This chain uses TRBV5-6 with TRBJ2-3; D remains ambiguous. What was sequenced was PBMCs. CDR3 in DNA: TGTGCCAGCATTACATCCAGCACAGATACGCAGTATTTT. Its translation is CASITSSTDTQYF.